This TCR beta chain was sequenced during a study of blood T cell repertoires in COVID-19. At the level of the study: Spain, Italy and the United States supplied samples that represented acute and convalescent COVID-19.

Trimming removed 5 bases from V and 6 bases from J, with 8 bases in between. This CDR3 is 12 amino acids long. Germline V gene sequence: CDR1 MNHEY, CDR2 SVGEGT. Here immunoSEQ multiplex PCR was the method, and the copy in TCRdb shows in-frame clones only, minus some. Counted here are 150,000 to 200,000 clones, approximately 83% occurring once; the ten biggest clones make up around 9.9%. The chain is built from TRBV6-2 or TRBV6-3 and TRBJ2-1; D call uncertain. Sequenced sample: peripheral blood. This TCR was recovered from a human donor with active or convalescent COVID-19. The donor label of this sample is uncertain. CDR3 loop: CASSTPGNEQFF. DNA of the CDR3: TGTGCCAGCAGTACCCCGGGCAATGAGCAGTTCTTC.